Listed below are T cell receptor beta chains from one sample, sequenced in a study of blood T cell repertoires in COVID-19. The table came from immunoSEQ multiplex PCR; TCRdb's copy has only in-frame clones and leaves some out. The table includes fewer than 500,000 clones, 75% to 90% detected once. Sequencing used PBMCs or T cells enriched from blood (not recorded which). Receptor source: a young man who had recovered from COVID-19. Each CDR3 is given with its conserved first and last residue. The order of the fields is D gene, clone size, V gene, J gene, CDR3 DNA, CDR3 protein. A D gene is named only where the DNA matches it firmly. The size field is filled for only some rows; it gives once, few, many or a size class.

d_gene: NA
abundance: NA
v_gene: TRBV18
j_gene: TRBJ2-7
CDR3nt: TGTGCCAGCTCACCCGGCACAGTTAGCTACGAGCAGTACTTC
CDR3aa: CASSPGTVSYEQYF

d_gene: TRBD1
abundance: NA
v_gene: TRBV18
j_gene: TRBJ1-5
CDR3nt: TGTGCCAGCTCACAATCGACAGGGACCGGCAATCAGCCCCAGCATTTT
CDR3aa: CASSQSTGTGNQPQHF

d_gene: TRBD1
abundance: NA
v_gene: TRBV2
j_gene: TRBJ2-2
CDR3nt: TGTGCCAGCCAGAGGACAGGGATTGTCGGGGAGCTGTTTTTT
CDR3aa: CASQRTGIVGELFF

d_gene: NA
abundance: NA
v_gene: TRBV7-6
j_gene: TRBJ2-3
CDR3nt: TGTGCCAGCAGCTTAATCGCGGCGGATACGCAGTATTTT
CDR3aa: CASSLIAADTQYF

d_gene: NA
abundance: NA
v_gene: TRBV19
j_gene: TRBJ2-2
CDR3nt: TGTGCCAGTAAAGACGGTACCGGGACCGGGGAGCTGTTTTTT
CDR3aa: CASKDGTGTGELFF

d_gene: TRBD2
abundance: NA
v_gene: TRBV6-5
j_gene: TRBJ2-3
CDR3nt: TGTGCCAGCTCAAGCGGGGGGGGCACAGATACGCAGTATTTT
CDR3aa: CASSSGGGTDTQYF

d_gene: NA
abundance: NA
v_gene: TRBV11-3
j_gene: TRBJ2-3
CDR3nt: TGTGCCAGCAGCTTGGAGCGTTCACGGGGGGATACGCAGTATTTT
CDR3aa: CASSLERSRGDTQYF

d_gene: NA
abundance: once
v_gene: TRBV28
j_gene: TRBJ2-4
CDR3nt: TGTGCCACAGGGATCCCTGCCAAAAACATTCAGTACTTC
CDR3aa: CATGIPAKNIQYF

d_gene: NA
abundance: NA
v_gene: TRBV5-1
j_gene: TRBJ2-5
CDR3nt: TGCGCCAGCAGTGGGCAGGCGGGGACCCAGTACTTC
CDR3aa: CASSGQAGTQYF

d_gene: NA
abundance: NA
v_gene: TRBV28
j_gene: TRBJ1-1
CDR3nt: TGTGCCAGCAGTACACCCGGGACTTATAAACCTGTTTTCTTT
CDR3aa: CASSTPGTYKPVFF

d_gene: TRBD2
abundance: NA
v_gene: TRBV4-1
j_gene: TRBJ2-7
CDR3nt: TGCGCCAGCAGCCATGGGGTAGCGGGAGAGGACGAGCAGTACTTC
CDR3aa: CASSHGVAGEDEQYF

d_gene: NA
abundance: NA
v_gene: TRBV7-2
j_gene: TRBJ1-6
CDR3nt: TGTGCCAGCAGCTTAGGGTTAGATAATTCACCCCTCCACTTT
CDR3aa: CASSLGLDNSPLHF

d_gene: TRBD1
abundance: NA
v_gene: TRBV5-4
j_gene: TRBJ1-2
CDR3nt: TGTGCCAGCAGCTTGGTCCCGGGACAGGGAAACTATGGCTACACCTTC
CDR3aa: CASSLVPGQGNYGYTF

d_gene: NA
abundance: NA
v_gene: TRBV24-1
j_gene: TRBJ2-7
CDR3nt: TGTGCCACCAGTGAACTACAGGGGGGGCCCAACGAGCAGTACTTC
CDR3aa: CATSELQGGPNEQYF

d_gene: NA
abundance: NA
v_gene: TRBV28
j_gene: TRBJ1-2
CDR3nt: TGTGCCAGCAGTTTAGGGAGGTATGGCTACACCTTC
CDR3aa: CASSLGRYGYTF

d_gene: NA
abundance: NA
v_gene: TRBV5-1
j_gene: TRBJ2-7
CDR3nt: TGCGCCAGCAGCTTGGTCCCCCAGGGCCACGAGCAGTACTTC
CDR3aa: CASSLVPQGHEQYF

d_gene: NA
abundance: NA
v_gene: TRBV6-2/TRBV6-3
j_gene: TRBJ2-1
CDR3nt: TGTGCCAGCAGTAGCCAATTTCTATACAATGAGCAGTTCTTC
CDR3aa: CASSSQFLYNEQFF

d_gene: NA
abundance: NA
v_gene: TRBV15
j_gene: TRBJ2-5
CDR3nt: TGTGCCACCAGCAGGTCTAGCAGCCAAGAGACCCAGTACTTC
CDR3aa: CATSRSSSQETQYF

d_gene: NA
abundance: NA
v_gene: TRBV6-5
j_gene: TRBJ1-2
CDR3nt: TGTGCCAGCAGTTTCGGACAGAACTATGGCTACACCTTC
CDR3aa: CASSFGQNYGYTF

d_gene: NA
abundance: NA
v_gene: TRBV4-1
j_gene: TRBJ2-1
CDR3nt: TGCGCCAGCAGCCCACCCGTAGCGGCAGCCTACAATGAGCAGTTCTTC
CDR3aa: CASSPPVAAAYNEQFF

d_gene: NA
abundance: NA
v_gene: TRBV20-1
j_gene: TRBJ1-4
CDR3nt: TGCAGTGCTAGTCCGGGAGATAATGAAAAACTGTTTTTT
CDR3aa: CSASPGDNEKLFF

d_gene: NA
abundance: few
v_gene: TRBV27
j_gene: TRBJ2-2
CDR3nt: TGTGCCAGCAGCTCGGCAGGCACCGGGGAGCTGTTTTTT
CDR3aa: CASSSAGTGELFF

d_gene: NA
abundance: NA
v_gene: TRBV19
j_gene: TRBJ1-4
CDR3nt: TGTGCCAGTAGTATTCCGGGGGTCGTTGAAAAACTGTTTTTT
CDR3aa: CASSIPGVVEKLFF

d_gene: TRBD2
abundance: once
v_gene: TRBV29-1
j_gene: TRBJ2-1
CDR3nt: TGCAGCGCAACCGAACTAGCGGGAGGAGCCTACAATGAGCAGTTCTTC
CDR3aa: CSATELAGGAYNEQFF

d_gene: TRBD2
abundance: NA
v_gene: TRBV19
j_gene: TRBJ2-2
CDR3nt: TGTGCCAGTAGTATATTTGGCGGGAGAGCCGGGGAGCTGTTTTTT
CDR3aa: CASSIFGGRAGELFF

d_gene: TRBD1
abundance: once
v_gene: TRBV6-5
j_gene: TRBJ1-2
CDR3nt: TGTGCCAGCAGAACCAGACAGGGGAGTAACTATGGCTACACCTTC
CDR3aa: CASRTRQGSNYGYTF

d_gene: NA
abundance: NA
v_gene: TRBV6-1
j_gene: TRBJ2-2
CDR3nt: TGTGCCAGCAGTGAAGCGCGGTTGCAGGGTGCGAACACCGGGGAGCTGTTTTTT
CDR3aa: CASSEARLQGANTGELFF

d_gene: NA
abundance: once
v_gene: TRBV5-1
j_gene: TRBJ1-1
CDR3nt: TGCGCCAGCAGCTTGGGGTCAGGGGTCAACACTGAAGCTTTCTTT
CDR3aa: CASSLGSGVNTEAFF

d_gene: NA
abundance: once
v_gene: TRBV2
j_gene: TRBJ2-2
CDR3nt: TGTGCCAGCAGTCCCCCCCCCAGGGAGAACACCGGGGAGCTGTTTTTT
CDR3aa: CASSPPPRENTGELFF

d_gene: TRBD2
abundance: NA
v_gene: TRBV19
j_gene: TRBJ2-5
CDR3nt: TGTGCCACCCGACTAGCGGGAGTGGAGACCCAGTACTTC
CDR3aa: CATRLAGVETQYF

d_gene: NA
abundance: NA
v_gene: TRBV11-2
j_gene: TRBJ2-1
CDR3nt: TGTGCCAGCAGCGACGGAACAGGGCCAGCCAATGAGCAGTTCTTC
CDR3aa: CASSDGTGPANEQFF

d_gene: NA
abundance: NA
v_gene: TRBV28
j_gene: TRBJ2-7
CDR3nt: TGTGCCAGCAGCCAATCCTACGAGCAGTACTTC
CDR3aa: CASSQSYEQYF

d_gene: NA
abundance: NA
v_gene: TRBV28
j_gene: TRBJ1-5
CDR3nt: TGTGCCAGCAGTTTCCTCGGTTTGGGCAATCAGCCCCAGCATTTT
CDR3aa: CASSFLGLGNQPQHF

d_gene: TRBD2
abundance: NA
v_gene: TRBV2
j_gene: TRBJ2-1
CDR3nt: TGTGCCAGCAGTCTAGCGGGAGACTACAATGAGCAGTTCTTC
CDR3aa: CASSLAGDYNEQFF

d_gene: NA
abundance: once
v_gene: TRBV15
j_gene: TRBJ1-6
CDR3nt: TGTGCCACCAGCAGAGATGAACGGGGTTCCCTCCACTTT
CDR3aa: CATSRDERGSLHF

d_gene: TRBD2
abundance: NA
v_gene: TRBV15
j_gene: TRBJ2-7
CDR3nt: TGTGCCACCAGACCTAGCGGGAGCTCCTACGAGCAGTACTTC
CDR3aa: CATRPSGSSYEQYF

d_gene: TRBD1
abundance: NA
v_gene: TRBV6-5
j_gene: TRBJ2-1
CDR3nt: TGTGCCAGCAGTACCGGGACAGCTATTAATGAGCAGTTCTTC
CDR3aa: CASSTGTAINEQFF

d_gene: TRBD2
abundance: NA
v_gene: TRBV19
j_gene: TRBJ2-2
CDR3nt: TGTGCCAGTAAACGGGAACTAGCGGGGCGCGGGGAGCTGTTTTTT
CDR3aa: CASKRELAGRGELFF

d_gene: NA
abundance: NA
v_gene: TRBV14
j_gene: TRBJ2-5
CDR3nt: TGTGCCAGCAGCCAAGCGAAGGGACTTCGAGAGACCCAGTACTTC
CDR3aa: CASSQAKGLRETQYF

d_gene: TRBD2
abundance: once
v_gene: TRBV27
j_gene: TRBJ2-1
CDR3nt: TGTGCCAGCAGTTTATCTTCTAGCGGGACCTACAATGAGCAGTTCTTC
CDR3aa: CASSLSSSGTYNEQFF

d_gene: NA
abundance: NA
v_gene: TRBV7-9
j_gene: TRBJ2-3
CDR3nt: TGTGCCAGCAATCAGGAGGACAGCACAGATACGCAGTATTTT
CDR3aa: CASNQEDSTDTQYF

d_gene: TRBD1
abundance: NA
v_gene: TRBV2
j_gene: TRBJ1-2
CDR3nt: TGTGCCAGCATTCATTGGTACGGACAGGGGGCGCCGGATGGCTACACCTTC
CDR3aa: CASIHWYGQGAPDGYTF

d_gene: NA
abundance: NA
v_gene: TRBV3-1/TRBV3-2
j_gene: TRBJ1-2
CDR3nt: TGTGCCAGCAGGTACAGTGCGTCTGATGGCTACACCTTC
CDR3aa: CASRYSASDGYTF

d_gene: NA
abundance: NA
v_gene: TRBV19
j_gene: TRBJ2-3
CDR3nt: TGTGCCAGTAGTATAAGCGTCCCCCCCACAGATACGCAGTATTTT
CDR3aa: CASSISVPPTDTQYF

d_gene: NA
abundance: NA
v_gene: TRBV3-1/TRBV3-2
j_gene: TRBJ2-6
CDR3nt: TGTGCCAGCAGTCCCATGTCTAACTCTGGGGCCAACGTCCTGACTTTC
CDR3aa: CASSPMSNSGANVLTF

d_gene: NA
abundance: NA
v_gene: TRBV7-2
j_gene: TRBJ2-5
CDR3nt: TGTGCCAGCAGCTCTCTTGGTGGAGGGGTAGAGACCCAGTACTTC
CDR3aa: CASSSLGGGVETQYF

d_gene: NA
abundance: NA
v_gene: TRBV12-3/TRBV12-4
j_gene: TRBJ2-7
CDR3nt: TGTGCCAGCAGGCCGACCGGGGTCGACGAGCAGTACTTC
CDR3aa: CASRPTGVDEQYF

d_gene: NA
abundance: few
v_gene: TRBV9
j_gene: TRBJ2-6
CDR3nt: TGTGCCAGCAGCGTAGCTATGCCCTCTGGGGCCAACGTCCTGACTTTC
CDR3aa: CASSVAMPSGANVLTF

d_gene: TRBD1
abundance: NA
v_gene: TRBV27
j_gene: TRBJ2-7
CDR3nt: TGTGCCAGCCTCGACCGGGACAGGTACGAGCAGTACTTC
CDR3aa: CASLDRDRYEQYF

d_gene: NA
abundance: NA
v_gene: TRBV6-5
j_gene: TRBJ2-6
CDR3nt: TGTGCCAGCAGTTATTCTGGGCACTCTGGGGCCAACGTCCTGACTTTC
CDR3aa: CASSYSGHSGANVLTF

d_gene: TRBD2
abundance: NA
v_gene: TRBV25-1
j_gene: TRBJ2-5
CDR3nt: TGTGCCAGCAGTCGGGCGGGAGTGCGAGAGACCCAGTACTTC
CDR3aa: CASSRAGVRETQYF

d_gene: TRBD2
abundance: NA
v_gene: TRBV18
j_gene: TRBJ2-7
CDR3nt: TGTGCCAGCTCACCTGCGGGAGGGCCAATACCCTACGAGCAGTACTTC
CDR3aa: CASSPAGGPIPYEQYF

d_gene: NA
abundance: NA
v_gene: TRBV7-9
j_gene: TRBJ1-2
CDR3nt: TGTGCCAGCAGCTTAGGGGAGGGGTTGGACTATGGCTACACCTTC
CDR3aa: CASSLGEGLDYGYTF

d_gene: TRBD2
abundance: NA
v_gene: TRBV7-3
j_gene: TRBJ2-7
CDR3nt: TGTGCCAGCAGCTTATTAGGTAGCGGGAATAGTGAGCAGTACTTC
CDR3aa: CASSLLGSGNSEQYF

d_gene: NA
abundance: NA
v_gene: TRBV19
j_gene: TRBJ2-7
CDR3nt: TGTGCCAGTACCACGGGACATCCAGGCGAGCAGTACTTC
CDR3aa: CASTTGHPGEQYF

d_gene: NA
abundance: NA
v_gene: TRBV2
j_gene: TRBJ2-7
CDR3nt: TGTGCCAGCATTTGGCGGGCCGAGCAGTACTTC
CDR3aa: CASIWRAEQYF

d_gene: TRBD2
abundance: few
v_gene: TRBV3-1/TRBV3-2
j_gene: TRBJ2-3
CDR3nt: TGTGCCAGCAGCCAAGGGGCGGGAGGGCCCCCAGATACGCAGTATTTT
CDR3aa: CASSQGAGGPPDTQYF

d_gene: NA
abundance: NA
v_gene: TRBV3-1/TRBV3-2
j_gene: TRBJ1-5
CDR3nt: TGTGCCAGCAGCCAAGGCGGTAGCAATCAGCCCCAGCATTTT
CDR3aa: CASSQGGSNQPQHF

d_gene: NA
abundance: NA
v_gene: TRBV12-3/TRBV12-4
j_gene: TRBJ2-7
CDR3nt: TGTGCCAGCAGTCTTGGAGGTCACGAGCAGTACTTC
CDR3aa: CASSLGGHEQYF

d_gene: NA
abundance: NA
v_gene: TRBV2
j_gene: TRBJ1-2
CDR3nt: TGTGCCAGCAGTGATTGGGAGAGGGGAGGCCCTTATGGCTACACCTTC
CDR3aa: CASSDWERGGPYGYTF